The rows below give T cell receptor beta chains drawn from one sample of a study of PD-1 and CTLA-4 blockade in melanoma. The protocol was immunoSEQ multiplex PCR, while the TCRdb copy is restricted to in-frame clones and leaves out a portion. The sample lists approximately 33,000 clones; less than 95% were seen once. The sample in question was CD8+ T cells from peripheral blood, obtained from a patient given anti-PD-1 treatment. The receptors originated from a human donor with melanoma. The CDR3 runs from the conserved cysteine through the conserved F or W. A D gene is named only where the DNA matches it firmly.

d_gene: -
j_gene: TRBJ2-2
v_gene: TRBV7-9
CDR3nt: TGTGCCAGCAGCCCCCCCGAGAAGGGCAACACCGGGGAGCTGTTTTTT
CDR3aa: CASSPPEKGNTGELFF

d_gene: -
j_gene: TRBJ2-7
v_gene: TRBV2
CDR3nt: TGTGCCAGCAGTGACGGCGAGCAGTACTTC
CDR3aa: CASSDGEQYF

d_gene: -
j_gene: TRBJ1-2
v_gene: TRBV7-3
CDR3nt: TGTGCCAGCAGCTTAAGTACCGGGACATGGGACCCAAATGGCTACACCTTC
CDR3aa: CASSLSTGTWDPNGYTF

d_gene: -
j_gene: TRBJ2-3
v_gene: TRBV5-5
CDR3nt: TGTGCCAGCAGCCCCCGACACGGCGACACAGATACGCAGTATTTT
CDR3aa: CASSPRHGDTDTQYF

d_gene: -
j_gene: TRBJ1-5
v_gene: TRBV19
CDR3nt: TGTGCCAGTAGTCCCTCCCCCGGAGCCGATCAGCCCCAGCATTTT
CDR3aa: CASSPSPGADQPQHF

d_gene: -
j_gene: TRBJ2-2
v_gene: TRBV27
CDR3nt: TGTGCCAGCAGTTTAGCGGGACCTAGGAACACCGGGGAGCTGTTTTTT
CDR3aa: CASSLAGPRNTGELFF

d_gene: -
j_gene: TRBJ1-1
v_gene: TRBV27
CDR3nt: TGTGCCAGCAGTTTAAGGTCCGCGGTCACTGAAGCTTTCTTT
CDR3aa: CASSLRSAVTEAFF

d_gene: -
j_gene: TRBJ1-1
v_gene: TRBV7-9
CDR3nt: TGTGCCAGCAGCTTCCCAGAGAACACTGAAGCTTTCTTT
CDR3aa: CASSFPENTEAFF

d_gene: -
j_gene: TRBJ2-1
v_gene: TRBV4-1
CDR3nt: TGCGCCAGCAGCCCAATGGGTCGGGTAGCGGACGGGGTTAGTGAGCAGTTCTTC
CDR3aa: CASSPMGRVADGVSEQFF

d_gene: -
j_gene: TRBJ2-5
v_gene: TRBV7-9
CDR3nt: TGTGCCAGCAGCTCCCAGGGGCAGTACCAAGAGACCCAGTACTTC
CDR3aa: CASSSQGQYQETQYF

d_gene: -
j_gene: TRBJ1-1
v_gene: TRBV6-5
CDR3nt: TGTGCCAGCATTAGGACAGAGGACTTAAACACTGAAGCTTTCTTT
CDR3aa: CASIRTEDLNTEAFF

d_gene: TRBD2
j_gene: TRBJ2-1
v_gene: TRBV13
CDR3nt: TGTGCCAGCAGCGTCGGACTAGCGGTATACAATGAGCAGTTCTTC
CDR3aa: CASSVGLAVYNEQFF

d_gene: -
j_gene: TRBJ2-6
v_gene: TRBV20-1
CDR3nt: TGCAGTGCTAGTCCTCGCTCTGGGGCCAACGTCCTGACTTTC
CDR3aa: CSASPRSGANVLTF

d_gene: -
j_gene: TRBJ1-5
v_gene: TRBV30
CDR3nt: TGTGCCTGGAGAAGGTCCGTGAATCAGCCCCAGCATTTT
CDR3aa: CAWRRSVNQPQHF

d_gene: TRBD1
j_gene: TRBJ1-1
v_gene: TRBV10-3
CDR3nt: TGTGCCATCAGTTCCGGGACAGGGATCAACACTGAAGCTTTCTTT
CDR3aa: CAISSGTGINTEAFF

d_gene: -
j_gene: TRBJ2-1
v_gene: TRBV5-8
CDR3nt: TGTGCCAGCAGCTTGGGTCGAGGCGATGAGCAGTTCTTC
CDR3aa: CASSLGRGDEQFF

d_gene: TRBD1
j_gene: TRBJ1-4
v_gene: TRBV4-2
CDR3nt: TGTGCCAGCAAGCCATTCGGACAGGGAACTACAACTAATGAAAAACTGTTTTTT
CDR3aa: CASKPFGQGTTTNEKLFF

d_gene: -
j_gene: TRBJ2-1
v_gene: TRBV14
CDR3nt: TGTGCCAGCAGCCAAGATAGTGGTGATTCCTACAATGAGCAGTTCTTC
CDR3aa: CASSQDSGDSYNEQFF

d_gene: TRBD1
j_gene: TRBJ2-2
v_gene: TRBV6-4
CDR3nt: TGTGCCAGCAGCCCGACAGGGTCGAACACCGGGGAGCTGTTTTTT
CDR3aa: CASSPTGSNTGELFF

d_gene: TRBD1
j_gene: TRBJ2-1
v_gene: TRBV6-6
CDR3nt: TGTGCCAGCAGTTGGACAGGGAGGAACAATGAGCAGTTCTTC
CDR3aa: CASSWTGRNNEQFF

d_gene: -
j_gene: TRBJ2-1
v_gene: TRBV2
CDR3nt: TGTGCCAGCAGTGAAAGTCAGGATAGCTACAATGAGCAGTTCTTC
CDR3aa: CASSESQDSYNEQFF

d_gene: -
j_gene: TRBJ2-2
v_gene: TRBV27
CDR3nt: TGTGCCAGCAGTTTACCCACAGGAGCTACCGGGGAGCTGTTTTTT
CDR3aa: CASSLPTGATGELFF

d_gene: -
j_gene: TRBJ1-5
v_gene: TRBV27
CDR3nt: TGTGCCAGCAGTCGGACAGTTTCGGGCAATCAGCCCCAGCATTTT
CDR3aa: CASSRTVSGNQPQHF

d_gene: -
j_gene: TRBJ2-1
v_gene: TRBV27
CDR3nt: TGTGCCAGCAGTTTATCGGGGGGCGAGCAGTTCTTC
CDR3aa: CASSLSGGEQFF

d_gene: TRBD1
j_gene: TRBJ1-2
v_gene: TRBV27
CDR3nt: TGTGCCAGCAGTTTATTCGCGACAGGGGGCGATCTCAGTCGCGGCTACACCTTC
CDR3aa: CASSLFATGGDLSRGYTF

d_gene: TRBD1
j_gene: TRBJ1-1
v_gene: TRBV7-9
CDR3nt: TGTGCCAGCAGCCCCCGGACAGGGGGAATCATGAACACTGAAGCTTTCTTT
CDR3aa: CASSPRTGGIMNTEAFF

d_gene: -
j_gene: TRBJ2-3
v_gene: TRBV7-9
CDR3nt: TGTGCCAGCAGCGCTGGTTCTTCAGATACGCAGTATTTT
CDR3aa: CASSAGSSDTQYF

d_gene: TRBD2
j_gene: TRBJ2-1
v_gene: TRBV29-1
CDR3nt: TGCAGCGTTGAAGGGACTAGCTGGGGTAGGAACAATGAGCAGTTCTTC
CDR3aa: CSVEGTSWGRNNEQFF